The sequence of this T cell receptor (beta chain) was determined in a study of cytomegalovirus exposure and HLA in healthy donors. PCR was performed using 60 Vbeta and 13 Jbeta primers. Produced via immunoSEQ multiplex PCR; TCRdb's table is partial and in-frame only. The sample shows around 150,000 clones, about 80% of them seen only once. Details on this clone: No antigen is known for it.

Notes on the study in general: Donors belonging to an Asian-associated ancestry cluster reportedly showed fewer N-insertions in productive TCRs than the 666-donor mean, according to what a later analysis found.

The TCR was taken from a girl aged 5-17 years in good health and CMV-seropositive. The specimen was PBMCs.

CDR3 loop: CSVWSGTSTDTQYF. CDR3 DNA: TGCAGCGTTTGGAGCGGGACTAGCACAGATACGCAGTATTTT. The genes are TRBV29-1 and TRBJ2-3; 7 bases fit TRBD2. Germline assignment: CDR1 SQVTM and CDR2 ANQGSEA. Trimming removed 5 bases from V and 0 bases from J; junction bases left unmatched: 5. CDR3 length: 14 amino acids.